A single sample gave rise to the 14 T cell receptor beta chains below, sequenced in a study of T cell responses to AZD1222 COVID-19 vaccine. The table came from immunoSEQ multiplex PCR; TCRdb's copy has only in-frame clones and leaves some out. Here the sample spans approximately 80,000 clones, 75% to 95% being singletons. This specimen was peripheral blood, taken 28 days after the second AZD1222 dose. The receptors originated from an adult who received the AZD1222 COVID-19 vaccine.

This sequence joins TRBV27 and TRBJ1-5, with no clear D. The V gene's germline CDR1 is MNHEY and CDR2 SMNVEV (reference sequence). Deletions cut 3 bases from V and 0 bases from J, with 6 bases between. The length of the CDR3 is 14 residues. DNA for the CDR3: TGTGCCAGCAGTTTGCACGCTAGCAATCAGCCCCAGCATTTT. It specifies CASSLHASNQPQHF.

The chain uses TRBV7-9 and TRBJ1-1; D gene uncertain. This CDR3 has 14 residues. Deletions cut 5 bases from V and 3 bases from J, with 13 bases between. Germline CDR1 reads SEHNR; CDR2 reads FQNEAQ (reference sequence). CDR3 nucleotide sequence: TGTGCCAGCAGCCGAAGCACCGGCGACACTGAAGCTTTCTTT. Its protein is CASSRSTGDTEAFF.

The genes are TRBV3-1 (or the pseudogene TRBV3-2) and TRBJ2-3; D gene ambiguous. V was trimmed by 1 base and J by 0 bases, leaving 11 bases between them. Germline V gene lookup returns CDR1 LGHDT and CDR2 YNNKEL (reference sequence). CDR3 length: 16 residues. CDR3 nucleotide sequence: TGTGCCAGCAGCCAAGGTTACAGCCCTAGCACAGATACGCAGTATTTT. It is translated as CASSQGYSPSTDTQYF.

The chain is built from TRBV10-3 and TRBJ1-2; 8 bases map to TRBD1. CDR1 and CDR2 from the germline V gene are ENHRY and SYGVKD. CDR3 length equals 16 residues. Germline trimming cut 6 bases from V and 2 bases from J; bases unmatched to any gene: 11. The DNA of the CDR3 is TGTGCCATCAGCCACCTAGGTCAGGGGGCGAACTATGGCTACACCTTC. Protein: CAISHLGQGANYGYTF.

The CDR3 loop is CASSQDLGISSSYNEQFF. As DNA, the CDR3 is TGCGCCAGCAGCCAAGACTTGGGCATATCGAGCTCCTACAATGAGCAGTTCTTC. The chain employs TRBV4-1 and TRBJ2-1; D is ambiguous. Germline V CDR1 and CDR2: MGHRA, YSYEKL. The CDR3 is made up of 18 amino acids. Between the trimmed V and J ends, which lost 0 bases and 0 bases, there was a span of 15 bases.

This chain connects TRBV12-5 to TRBJ2-1, with 10 bases aligning to TRBD1. V shed 3 bases, J shed 10 bases, and the junction held 6 bases outside the gene matches. Germline lookup yields CDR1 LGHNT and CDR2 FRNRAP. The CDR3 length is 14 residues. The CDR3 loop reads CASGLDRGRGEQFF. The CDR3 DNA follows: TGTGCTAGTGGTTTAGACAGGGGGCGAGGCGAGCAGTTCTTC.

The chain couples TRBV29-1 to TRBJ2-7, with 9 bases lining up with TRBD1. The V segment lost 3 bases and the J segment 5 bases; nucleotides outside the gene matches: 8. Germline V lookup: CDR1 SQVTM, CDR2 ANQGSEA. The CDR3 sequence is 14 residues long. Here the CDR3 reads CSVESETGGNEQYF. The DNA of the CDR3 is TGCAGCGTTGAGTCGGAGACAGGGGGTAACGAGCAGTACTTC.

The chain carries TRBV7-3 and TRBJ2-1; 7 bases fit TRBD1. There are 13 residues in the CDR3. CDR1 SGHTA and CDR2 FQGTGA come from the germline V gene. J gave up 5 bases and V 5 bases, and 3 bases lay outside the gene matches. CDR3 nucleotide sequence: TGTGCCAGCAGCCTGGGACAGAACAATGAGCAGTTCTTC. Translated, it gives CASSLGQNNEQFF.

The chain is built from TRBV7-9 and TRBJ1-4, with D hard to call. Germline CDR1 SEHNR, CDR2 FQNEAQ (reference sequence). Trimming shortened V by 6 bases and J by 8 bases, and 10 bases separated the two germline ends. The CDR3 sequence is 12 residues long. The CDR3 is CASRKREEKLFF. In DNA form, the CDR3 reads TGTGCCAGCAGAAAAAGGGAGGAAAAACTGTTTTTT.

This clone was counted between two and nine times. The rearrangement joins TRBV6-5 to TRBJ2-7, with D tentatively TRBD1 (6 bases). This CDR3 is built from 11 residues. Trimming took 5 bases from V and 12 from J, leaving 14 bases between them. Per the germline V gene, CDR1 is MNHEY and CDR2 is SVGAGI. The chain's CDR3 is CASSTTGHLYF. CDR3 DNA: TGTGCCAGCAGTACCACGGGACATCTGTACTTC.

This chain connects TRBV5-6 to TRBJ1-1; 8 nucleotides line up with TRBD1. Germline lookup yields CDR1 SGHDT and CDR2 YYEEEE. The CDR3 covers 17 residues. The trim removed 2 bases at V and 0 bases at J, leaving 9 bases unmatched. The CDR3 protein is CASSFTPYRGVNTEAFF. The CDR3 DNA is TGTGCCAGCAGCTTCACCCCGTACAGGGGGGTGAACACTGAAGCTTTCTTT.

The chain combines TRBV5-1 with TRBJ2-1; 9 nucleotides align to TRBD2. The germline V gene encodes CDR1 SGHRS and CDR2 YFSETQ. Trimming cost V 2 bases and J 4 bases; bases outside gene matches: 7. The CDR3 contains 16 residues. CDR3 coding DNA: TGCGCCAGCAGCTTAGAACTAGCGGGTCTGTACAATGAGCAGTTCTTC. Amino acids: CASSLELAGLYNEQFF.

The chain employs TRBV24-1 and TRBJ2-6; no definite D call. The V gene lost 5 bases and the J gene lost 13 bases, with 32 bases spanning the gap. Germline lookup yields CDR1 KGHDR and CDR2 SFDVKD. The CDR3 covers 19 residues. CDR3 amino acids: CATSVDPGPPLWGLWVLTF. In DNA, the CDR3 is TGTGCCACCAGTGTCGACCCGGGCCCCCCTCTCTGGGGTCTTTGGGTCCTGACTTTC.

A word on this clone: This same CDR3 is encoded by further DNA sequences in the sample. The DNA for the CDR3 is TGTGCCAGCAGCCGGGACAGCAATCAGCCCCAGCATTTT. Translating it yields CASSRDSNQPQHF. V is TRBV6-5 and J is TRBJ1-5; tentatively, D is TRBD1 (5 bases). CDR1 is MNHEY and CDR2 is SVGAGI in the germline V gene. Trimming shortened V by 6 bases and J by 1 base, and 7 bases separated the two germline ends. This CDR3 has 13 residues.